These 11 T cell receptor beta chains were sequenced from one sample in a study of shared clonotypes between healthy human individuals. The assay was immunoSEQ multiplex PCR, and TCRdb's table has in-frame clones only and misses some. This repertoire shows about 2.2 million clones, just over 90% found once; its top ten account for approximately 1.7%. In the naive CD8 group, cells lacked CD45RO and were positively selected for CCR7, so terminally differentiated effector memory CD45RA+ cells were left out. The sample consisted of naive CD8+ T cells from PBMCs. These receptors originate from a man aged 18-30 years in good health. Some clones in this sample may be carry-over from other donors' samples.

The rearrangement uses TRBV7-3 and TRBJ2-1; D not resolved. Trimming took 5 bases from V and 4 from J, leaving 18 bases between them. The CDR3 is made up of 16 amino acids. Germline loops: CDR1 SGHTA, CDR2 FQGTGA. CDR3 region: CASSLIPGHGYNEQFF. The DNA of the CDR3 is TGTGCCAGCAGCCTCATTCCCGGGCATGGGTACAATGAGCAGTTCTTC.

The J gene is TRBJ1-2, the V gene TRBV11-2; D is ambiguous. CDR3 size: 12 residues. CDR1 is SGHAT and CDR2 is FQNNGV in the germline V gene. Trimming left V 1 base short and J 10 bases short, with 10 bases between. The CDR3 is CASSLVRGDYTF. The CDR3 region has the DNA TGTGCCAGCAGCTTAGTGCGGGGTGACTACACCTTC.

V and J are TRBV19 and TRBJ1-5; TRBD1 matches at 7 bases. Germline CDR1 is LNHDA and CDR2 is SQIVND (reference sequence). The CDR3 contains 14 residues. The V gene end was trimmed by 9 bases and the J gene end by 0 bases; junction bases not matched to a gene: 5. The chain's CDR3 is CASRGISSNQPQHF. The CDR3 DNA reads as TGTGCCAGCAGGGGGATTAGTAGCAATCAGCCCCAGCATTTT.

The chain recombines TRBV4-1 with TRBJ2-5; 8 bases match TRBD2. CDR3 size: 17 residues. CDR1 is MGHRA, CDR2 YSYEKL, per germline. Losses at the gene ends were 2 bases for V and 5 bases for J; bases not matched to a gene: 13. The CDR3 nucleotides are TGCGCCAGCAGCCAACACATAGCGACTAGCGCTAGGGAGACCCAGTACTTC. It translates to CASSQHIATSARETQYF.

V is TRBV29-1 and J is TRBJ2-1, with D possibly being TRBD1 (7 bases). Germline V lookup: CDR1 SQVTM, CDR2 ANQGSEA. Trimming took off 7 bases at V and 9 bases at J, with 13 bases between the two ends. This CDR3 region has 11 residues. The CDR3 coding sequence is TGCAGCGCCAGACAGGGAGGTGAGCAGTTCTTC. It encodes CSARQGGEQFF.

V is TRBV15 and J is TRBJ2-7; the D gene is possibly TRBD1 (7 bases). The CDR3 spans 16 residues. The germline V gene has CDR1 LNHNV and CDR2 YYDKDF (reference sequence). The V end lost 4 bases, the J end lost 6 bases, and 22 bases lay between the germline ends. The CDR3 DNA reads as TGTGCCACCAGCAAGAGACGGCAGGGGGGCCTCCTCGAGCAGTACTTC. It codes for CATSKRRQGGLLEQYF.

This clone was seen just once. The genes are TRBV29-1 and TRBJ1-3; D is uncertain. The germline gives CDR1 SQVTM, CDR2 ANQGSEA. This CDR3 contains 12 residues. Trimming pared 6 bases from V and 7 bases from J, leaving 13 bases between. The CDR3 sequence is CSVLQMGNTIYF. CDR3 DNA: TGCAGCGTCCTCCAGATGGGGAACACCATATATTTT. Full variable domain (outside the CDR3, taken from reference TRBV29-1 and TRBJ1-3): SAVISQKPSRDICQRGTSLTIQCQVDSQVTMMFWYRQQPGQSLTLIATANQGSEATYESGFVIDKFPISRPNLTFSTLTVSNMSPEDSSIYLCSVLQMGNTIYFGEGSWLTVV.

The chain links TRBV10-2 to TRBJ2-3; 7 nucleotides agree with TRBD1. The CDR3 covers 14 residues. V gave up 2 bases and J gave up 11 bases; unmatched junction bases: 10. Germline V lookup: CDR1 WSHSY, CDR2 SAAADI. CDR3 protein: CASSEKTGFVKQYF. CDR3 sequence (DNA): TGCGCCAGCAGTGAGAAGACAGGGTTTGTTAAGCAGTATTTT.

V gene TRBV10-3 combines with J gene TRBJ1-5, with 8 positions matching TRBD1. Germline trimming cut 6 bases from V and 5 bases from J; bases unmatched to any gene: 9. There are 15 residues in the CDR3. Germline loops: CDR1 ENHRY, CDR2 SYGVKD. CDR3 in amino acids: CAISPQGVGHQPQHF. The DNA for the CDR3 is TGTGCCATCAGCCCACAGGGGGTCGGGCATCAGCCCCAGCATTTT.

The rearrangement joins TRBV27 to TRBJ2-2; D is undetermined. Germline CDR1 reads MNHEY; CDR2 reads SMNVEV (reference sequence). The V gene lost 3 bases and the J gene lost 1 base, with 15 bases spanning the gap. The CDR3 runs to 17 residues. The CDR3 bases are TGTGCCAGCAGTTTCTCGGCCGGCGAACTGAACACCGGGGAGCTGTTTTTT. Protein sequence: CASSFSAGELNTGELFF.

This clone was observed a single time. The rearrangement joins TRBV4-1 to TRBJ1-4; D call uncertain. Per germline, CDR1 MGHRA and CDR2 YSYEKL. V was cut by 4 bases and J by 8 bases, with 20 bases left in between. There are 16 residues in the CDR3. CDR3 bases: TGCGCCAGCAGCCCAGAAGGATTGGGTGGGCGGGAAAAACTGTTTTTT. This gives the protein CASSPEGLGGREKLFF.